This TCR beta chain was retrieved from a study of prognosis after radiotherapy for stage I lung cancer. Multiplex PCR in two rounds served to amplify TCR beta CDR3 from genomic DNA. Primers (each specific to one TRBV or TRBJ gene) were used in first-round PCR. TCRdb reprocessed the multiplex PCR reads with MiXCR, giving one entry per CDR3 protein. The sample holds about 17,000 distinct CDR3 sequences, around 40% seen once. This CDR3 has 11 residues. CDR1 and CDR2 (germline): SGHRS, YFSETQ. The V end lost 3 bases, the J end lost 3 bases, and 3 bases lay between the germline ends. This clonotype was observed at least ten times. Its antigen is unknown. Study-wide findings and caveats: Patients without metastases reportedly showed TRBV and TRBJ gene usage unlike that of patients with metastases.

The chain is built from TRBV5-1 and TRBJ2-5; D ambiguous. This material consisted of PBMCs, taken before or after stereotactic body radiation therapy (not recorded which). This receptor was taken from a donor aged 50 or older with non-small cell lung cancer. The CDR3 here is CASSWEETQYF. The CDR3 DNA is TGCGCCAGCAGCTGGGAAGAGACCCAGTACTTC.